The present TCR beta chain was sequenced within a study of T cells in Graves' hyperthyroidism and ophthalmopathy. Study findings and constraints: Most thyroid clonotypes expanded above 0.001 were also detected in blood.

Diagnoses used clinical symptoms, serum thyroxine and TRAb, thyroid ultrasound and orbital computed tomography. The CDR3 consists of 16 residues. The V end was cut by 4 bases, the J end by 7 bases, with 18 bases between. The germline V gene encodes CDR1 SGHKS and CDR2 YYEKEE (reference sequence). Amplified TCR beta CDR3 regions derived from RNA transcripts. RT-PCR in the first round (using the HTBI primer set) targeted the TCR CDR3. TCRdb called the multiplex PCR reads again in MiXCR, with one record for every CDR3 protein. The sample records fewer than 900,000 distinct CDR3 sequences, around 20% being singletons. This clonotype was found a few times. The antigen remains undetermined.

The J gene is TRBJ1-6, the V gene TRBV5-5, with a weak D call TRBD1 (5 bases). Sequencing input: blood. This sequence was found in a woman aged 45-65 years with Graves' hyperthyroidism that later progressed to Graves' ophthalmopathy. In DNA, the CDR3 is TGTGCCAGCAGCAGCCTTGCAGGGTTCGGGAATTCACCCCTCCACTTT. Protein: CASSSLAGFGNSPLHF.